The present entry profiles one TCR beta chain with its context. The antigen is undetermined. The data belong to a study of beta chain features in type 1 diabetes. Study-wide background: Sorted cells examined across all samples numbered 107,917,701.

General observations from the study: People with Type 1 diabetes carried modestly yet significantly shorter TCRB CDR3s in all four CD4+ subsets.

Each of the CD4+ naive, central memory, regulatory and stem cell-like memory populations was sorted via CD45RO/CCR7/CD25/CD127/CD95/CD27. V trimming: 4 bases; J trimming: 0 bases; junction bases outside the gene matches: 4. The CDR3 runs 15 residues. CDR1 is MDHEN and CDR2 is SYDVKM in the germline V gene. Isolated RNA was reverse transcribed in full, so expressed TCRB transcripts were sequenced. Naive, central memory and regulatory T cell samples averaged roughly 3.7 million immunoSEQ reads each. Clones were sequenced by immunoSEQ multiplex PCR, and TCRdb holds only the in-frame ones, with some missing. This sample yields 600,000 or so clones, of which over 10% are seen a single time; about 0.11% belongs to the top ten.

The J gene is TRBJ1-2, the V gene TRBV28; 8 bases match TRBD1. Material for sequencing was naive CD4+ T cells from blood. The clonotype comes from a man aged 25-40 years with type 1 diabetes. The CDR3 region has the DNA TGTGCCAGCAGTTCCCCGGGACAGGCTAACTATGGCTACACCTTC. It codes for CASSSPGQANYGYTF.